The next 7 T cell receptor beta chains were all read from a single sample in a study of T cells of healthy individuals. TCRdb reprocessed the 5' RACE reads with MiXCR, giving one entry per CDR3 protein. The repertoire has about 53,000 distinct CDR3 sequences, approximately 14% of them found once; the top ten carry roughly 16%. The receptors derive from a human donor in good health.

This clonotype turned up a few times. V is TRBV2 and J is TRBJ2-3; 11 bases align to TRBD2. J lost 5 bases, V lost 3 bases, and 7 bases had no gene match. Germline V gives CDR1 SNHLY, CDR2 FYNNEI. The CDR3 covers 16 residues. The CDR3 loop is CASSDNLAGGLDTQYF. The CDR3, as DNA: TGTGCCAGCAGTGATAACCTAGCGGGGGGATTAGATACGCAGTATTTT.

This clonotype was found many times. The J gene is TRBJ1-2, the V gene TRBV7-9; 7 bases fit TRBD1. J gave up 2 bases and V 0 bases, and 0 bases lay outside the gene matches. This CDR3 is 14 amino acids long. CDR1 SEHNR and CDR2 FQNEAQ come from the germline V gene (reference sequence). In DNA, the CDR3 is TGTGCCAGCAGCTTAGCGACAGGGAACTATGGCTACACCTTC. It specifies CASSLATGNYGYTF.

There are many counts of this clonotype. This chain connects TRBV4-2 to TRBJ1-2; D gene unclear. CDR1 and CDR2 (germline): LGHNA, YNFKEQ. The CDR3 has 14 amino acids. The V end lost 1 base, the J end lost 2 bases, and 8 bases lay between the germline ends. The CDR3, as DNA: TGTGCCAGCAGCCAAGTCGATGGGAACTATGGCTACACCTTC. The encoded protein is CASSQVDGNYGYTF.

This clonotype was found many times. The rearrangement joins TRBV5-1 to TRBJ1-5, with D unresolved. CDR1 is SGHRS and CDR2 is YFSETQ in the germline V gene. This CDR3 comprises 15 residues. V was shortened by 0 bases and J by 5 bases, with 12 bases between the two germline ends. This CDR3 is CASSLGTSLDQPQHF. The CDR3 DNA reads TGCGCCAGCAGCTTGGGTACCTCCCTCGATCAGCCCCAGCATTTT.

The V gene is TRBV2, the J gene TRBJ1-5, with D unresolved. The CDR3 is 14 residues long. Germline CDR1 is SNHLY and CDR2 is FYNNEI. The germline V and J ends were trimmed by 8 bases and 0 bases, with 11 bases remaining between them. The CDR3 DNA follows: TGTGCCAGCTCCCAGGCATATAGCAATCAGCCCCAGCATTTT. This codes for CASSQAYSNQPQHF.

This clonotype was seen more than once but under ten times. This chain links TRBV5-1 with TRBJ2-7; a weak D match, TRBD1 (6 bases). Germline values: CDR1 SGHRS, CDR2 YFSETQ. The CDR3 is 13 residues long. The V and J ends lost 4 bases and 0 bases respectively, with 8 bases between them. CDR3 amino acids: CASSRDISYEQYF. Here the CDR3 DNA reads TGCGCCAGCAGCCGGGACATCTCCTACGAGCAGTACTTC.

This sequence joins TRBV9 and TRBJ2-1, with 9 nucleotides matching TRBD1. After removal of 4 bases from V and 7 bases from J, the junction contained 6 bases not matched to a gene. Germline V gene sequence: CDR1 SGDLS, CDR2 YYNGEE. The CDR3 runs to 14 residues. The DNA for the CDR3 is TGTGCCAGCAGCTCATACGACAGGGGGAATGAGCAGTTCTTC. This gives the protein CASSSYDRGNEQFF.